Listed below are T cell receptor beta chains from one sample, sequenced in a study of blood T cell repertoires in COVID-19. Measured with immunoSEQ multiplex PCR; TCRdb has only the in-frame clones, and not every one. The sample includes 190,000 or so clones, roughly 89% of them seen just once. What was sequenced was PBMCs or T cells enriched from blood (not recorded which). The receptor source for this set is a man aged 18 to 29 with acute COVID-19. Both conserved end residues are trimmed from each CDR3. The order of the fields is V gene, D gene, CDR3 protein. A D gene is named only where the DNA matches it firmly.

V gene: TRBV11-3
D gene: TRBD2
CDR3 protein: ASSLGLAGEQY

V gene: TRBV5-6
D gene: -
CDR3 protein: ASSFTNSPLH

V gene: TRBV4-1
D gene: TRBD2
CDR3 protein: ASSQELPSGSFFEQY

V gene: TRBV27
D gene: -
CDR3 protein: ASSSIQRNEQF

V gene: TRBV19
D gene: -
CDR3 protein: ASTAGYDYNEQF

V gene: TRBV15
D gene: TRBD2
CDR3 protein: ATSRDIRRRLAVNSEQY

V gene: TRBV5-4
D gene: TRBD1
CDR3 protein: ASSSLGTGAPTDGYT

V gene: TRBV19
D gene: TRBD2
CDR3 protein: ASSVLAGANTGELF

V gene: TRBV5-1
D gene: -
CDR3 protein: ASSLRDINTGELF

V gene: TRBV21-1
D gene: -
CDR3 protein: ASSADSSTEAF

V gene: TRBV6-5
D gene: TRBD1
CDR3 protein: ASSLDRGSPEAF

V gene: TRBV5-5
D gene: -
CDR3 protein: ASSLKGSYGYT

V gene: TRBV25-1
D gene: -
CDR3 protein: ASSGEGSGELF

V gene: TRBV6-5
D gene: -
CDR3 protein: ASKVQGGAEAF

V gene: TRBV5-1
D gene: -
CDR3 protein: ASSLAGTRYNSPLH

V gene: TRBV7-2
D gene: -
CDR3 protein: ASYGSPGRPDTQY

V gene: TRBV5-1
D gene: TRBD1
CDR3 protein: ASSLSFTGVNEQF

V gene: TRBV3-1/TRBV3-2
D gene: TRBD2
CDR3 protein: ASSQGDFSGRFNEQF

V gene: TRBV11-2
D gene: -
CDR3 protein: ASSQRTDGGELF

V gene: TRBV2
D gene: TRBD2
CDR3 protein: ASSRDRGSDNEQF

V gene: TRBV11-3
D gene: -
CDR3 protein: ASSLSSGSNEQF

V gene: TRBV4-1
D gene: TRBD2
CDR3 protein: ASSQEWRTSGLQETQY

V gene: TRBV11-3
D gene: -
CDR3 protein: ASSLAAGLSYEQY

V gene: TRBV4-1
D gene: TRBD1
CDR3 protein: ASSQNRGLSGNTIY

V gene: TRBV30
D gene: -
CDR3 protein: AWSVAGLNYGYT

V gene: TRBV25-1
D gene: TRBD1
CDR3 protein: ASIGTGWTEAF

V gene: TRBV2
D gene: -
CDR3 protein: ASSPTGRNQPQH

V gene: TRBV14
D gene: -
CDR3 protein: ASRSDGNSYEQY

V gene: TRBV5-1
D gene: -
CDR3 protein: ASSLRPENEKLF

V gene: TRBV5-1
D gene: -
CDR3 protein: ASTPQLDRAYEQY

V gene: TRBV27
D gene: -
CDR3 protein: ASSSGVGYT

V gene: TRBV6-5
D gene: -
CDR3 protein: ASSQGGAHEQF

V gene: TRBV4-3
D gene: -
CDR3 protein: ASSQEGPLESGNTIY

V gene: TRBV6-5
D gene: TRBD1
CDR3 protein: ASRSDRGQGEKLF

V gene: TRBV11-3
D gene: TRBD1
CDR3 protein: ASSRRQGIATKNIQY

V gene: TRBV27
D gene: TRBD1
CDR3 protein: ASSFEGAYGYT

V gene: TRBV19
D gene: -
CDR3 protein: ASSLRLAEPQH

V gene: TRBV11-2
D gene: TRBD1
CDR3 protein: ASSGTGIEGYT

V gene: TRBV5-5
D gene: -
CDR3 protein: ASSFGGYGNEQF

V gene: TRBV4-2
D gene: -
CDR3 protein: ASSQEGTRNQPQH

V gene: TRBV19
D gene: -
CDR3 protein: ASTPGSSSGGHEQF

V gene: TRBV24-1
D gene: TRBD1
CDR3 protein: ATSDTRDRGNGYT

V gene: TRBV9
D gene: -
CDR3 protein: ASTRGITNEKLF

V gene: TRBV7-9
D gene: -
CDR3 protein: ASSLWTDLNEKLF

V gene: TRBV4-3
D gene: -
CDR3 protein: ASSPEGRVGAF

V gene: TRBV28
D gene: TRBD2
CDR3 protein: ASSLFGGSAYEQY

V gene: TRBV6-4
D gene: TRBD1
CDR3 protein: ASPRATGGENTEAF

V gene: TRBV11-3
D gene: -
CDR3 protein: ASSLSLVLSYEQY

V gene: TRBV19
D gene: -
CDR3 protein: ASSILITGSYNEQF

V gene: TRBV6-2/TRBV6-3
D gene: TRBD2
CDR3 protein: ASSYEAGGPYNEQF

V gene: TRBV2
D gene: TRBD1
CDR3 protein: ASSVTGAYGYT

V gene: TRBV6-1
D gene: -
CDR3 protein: ASSEEGDHSYEQY